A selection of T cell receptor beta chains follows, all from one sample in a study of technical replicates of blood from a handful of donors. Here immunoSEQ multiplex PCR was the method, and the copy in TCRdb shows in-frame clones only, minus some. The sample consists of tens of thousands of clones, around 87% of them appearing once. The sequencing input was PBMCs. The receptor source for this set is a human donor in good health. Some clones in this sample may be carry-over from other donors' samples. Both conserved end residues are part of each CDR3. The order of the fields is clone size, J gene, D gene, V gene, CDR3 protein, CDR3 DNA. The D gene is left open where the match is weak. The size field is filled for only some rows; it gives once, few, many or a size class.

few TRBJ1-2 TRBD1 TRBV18 CASSLRQGIAGYTF TGTGCCAGCTCACTACGACAGGGTATTGCTGGCTACACCTTC
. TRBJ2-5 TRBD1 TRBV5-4 CASSQQGAKTQYF TGTGCCAGCAGTCAACAGGGGGCGAAGACCCAGTACTTC
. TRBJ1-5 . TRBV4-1 CASSQDAAGGSNQPQHF TGCGCCAGCAGCCAAGACGCGGCCGGTGGGAGCAATCAGCCCCAGCATTTT
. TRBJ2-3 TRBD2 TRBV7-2 CASSLDGGARDTQYF TGTGCCAGCAGCTTAGACGGGGGGGCTAGGGATACGCAGTATTTT
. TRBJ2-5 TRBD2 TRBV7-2 CASSIQRGPQETQYF TGTGCCAGCAGCATACAGCGGGGGCCTCAAGAGACCCAGTACTTC
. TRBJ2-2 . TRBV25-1 CASSLITGELFF TGTGCCAGCAGTTTAATCACCGGGGAGCTGTTTTTT
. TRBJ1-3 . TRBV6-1 CAVGSASGNTIYF TGTGCCGTGGGCAGTGCCTCTGGAAACACCATATATTTT
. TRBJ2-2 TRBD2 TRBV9 CASSVGGGWTGELFF TGTGCCAGCAGCGTAGGGGGGGGATGGACCGGGGAGCTGTTTTTT
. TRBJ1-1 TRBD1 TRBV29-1 CSVYRGGNTEAFF TGCAGCGTTTACAGGGGTGGGAACACTGAAGCTTTCTTT
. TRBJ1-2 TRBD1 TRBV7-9 CASSPPLGQGHGYTF TGTGCCAGCAGCCCCCCCTTGGGACAGGGACATGGCTACACCTTC
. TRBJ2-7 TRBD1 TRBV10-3 CAISEGTGTYEQYF TGTGCCATCAGTGAGGGGACAGGGACCTACGAGCAGTACTTC
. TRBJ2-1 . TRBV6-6 CASSYVRYYNEQFF TGTGCCAGCAGTTACGTCAGGTACTACAATGAGCAGTTCTTC
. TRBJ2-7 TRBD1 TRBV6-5 CASSSSGTGHREQYF TGTGCCAGCAGTTCCTCCGGGACAGGGCATCGGGAGCAGTACTTC
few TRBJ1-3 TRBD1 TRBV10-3 CAISVAGGGNTIYF TGTGCCATCAGTGTTGCAGGGGGCGGAAACACCATATATTTT
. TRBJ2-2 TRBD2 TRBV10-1 CATHNPGLAGKAGELFF TGCGCCACCCATAACCCAGGACTAGCGGGAAAGGCCGGGGAGCTGTTTTTT
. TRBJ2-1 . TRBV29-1 CSVQPQGYNEQFF TGCAGCGTCCAACCCCAGGGCTACAATGAGCAGTTCTTC
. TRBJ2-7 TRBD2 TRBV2 CASSGTPTDLLAAYEQYF TGTGCCAGCAGCGGAACACCGACCGACTTGCTAGCGGCCTACGAGCAGTACTTC
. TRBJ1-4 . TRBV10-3 CAISQDSVYEKLFF TGTGCCATCAGCCAAGACTCGGTATATGAAAAACTGTTTTTT
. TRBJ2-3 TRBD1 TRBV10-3 CAISEVGGQGVDTQYF TGTGCCATCAGTGAGGTCGGGGGACAGGGGGTAGATACGCAGTATTTT
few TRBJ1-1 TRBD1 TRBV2 CASSVGQGVTEAFF TGTGCCAGCAGTGTAGGACAGGGGGTCACTGAAGCTTTCTTT
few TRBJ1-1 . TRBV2 CASGFTLRGGTNTEAFF TGTGCCAGCGGGTTTACCCTCCGGGGGGGGACGAACACTGAAGCTTTCTTT
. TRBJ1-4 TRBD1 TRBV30 CAWARQGWEKLFF TGTGCCTGGGCCCGACAGGGCTGGGAAAAACTGTTTTTT
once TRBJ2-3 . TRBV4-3 CASSLYYSSTDTQYF TGCGCCAGCAGCCTATATTACTCTAGCACAGATACGCAGTATTTT
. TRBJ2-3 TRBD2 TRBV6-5 CASSGTSGRTDTQYF TGTGCCAGCAGTGGGACTAGCGGGCGCACAGATACGCAGTATTTT
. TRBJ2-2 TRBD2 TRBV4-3 CASSQDRGGVGELFF TGCGCCAGCAGCCAAGATCGGGGAGGGGTCGGGGAGCTGTTTTTT
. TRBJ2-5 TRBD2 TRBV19 CASNTGGTNGAQYF TGTGCCAGTAATACGGGGGGGACGAACGGCGCCCAGTACTTC
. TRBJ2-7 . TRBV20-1 CSARDTYEQYF TGCAGTGCTAGAGATACATACGAGCAGTACTTC
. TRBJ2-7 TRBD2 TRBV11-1 CASSPGRGLARFF TGTGCCAGCAGCCCGGGGCGGGGACTAGCGAGATTCTTC
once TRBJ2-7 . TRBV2 CASLEQGKRVDEQYF TGTGCCAGCCTGGAACAGGGAAAAAGGGTCGACGAGCAGTACTTC
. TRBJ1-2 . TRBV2 CASRADYNTNYGYTF TGTGCCAGCAGGGCGGATTACAATACTAACTATGGCTACACCTTC
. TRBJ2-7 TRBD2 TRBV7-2 CASARLAGNYEQYF TGTGCCAGCGCCCGACTAGCGGGGAACTACGAGCAGTACTTC
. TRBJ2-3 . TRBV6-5 CASSSVPRLNTQYF TGTGCCAGCAGTTCCGTTCCAAGACTGAATACGCAGTATTTT
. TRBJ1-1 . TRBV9 CASSDRANTEAFF TGTGCCAGCTCGGACAGAGCGAACACTGAAGCTTTCTTT
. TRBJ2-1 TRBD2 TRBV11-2 CASSQGGAGGLGEQFF TGTGCCAGCAGCCAAGGGGGAGCGGGGGGGCTCGGTGAGCAGTTCTTC
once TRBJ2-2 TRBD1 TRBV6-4 CASRTGLNTGELFF TGTGCCAGCAGGACAGGGTTGAACACCGGGGAGCTGTTTTTT
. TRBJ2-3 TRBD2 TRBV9 CASSASGRAYTDTQYF TGTGCCAGCAGCGCTAGCGGGAGGGCATACACAGATACGCAGTATTTT
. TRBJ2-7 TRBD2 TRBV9 CASSRAGDHEQYF TGTGCCAGCAGCCGGGCGGGGGATCACGAGCAGTACTTC
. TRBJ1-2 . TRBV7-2 CASSLARGSNYGYTF TGTGCCAGCAGCTTAGCGCGGGGGAGTAACTATGGCTACACCTTC
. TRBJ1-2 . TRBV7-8 CASSGRTGEGYTF TGTGCCAGCAGCGGAAGGACGGGAGAAGGCTACACCTTC
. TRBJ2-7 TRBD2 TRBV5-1 CASSPGTAAGGFEQYF TGCGCCAGCAGCCCAGGCACGGCGGCCGGGGGGTTCGAGCAGTACTTC
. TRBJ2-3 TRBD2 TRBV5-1 CASSLGTSAGTDTQYF TGCGCCAGCAGCTTGGGGACTAGCGCGGGGACAGATACGCAGTATTTT
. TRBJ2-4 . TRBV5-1 CASSLAASDSRLQYF TGCGCCAGCAGCTTGGCCGCCTCGGACAGCCGGCTTCAGTACTTC
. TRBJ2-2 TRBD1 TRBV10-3 CAITRTGGGFGELFF TGTGCCATCACTCGGACAGGGGGCGGGTTCGGGGAGCTGTTTTTT
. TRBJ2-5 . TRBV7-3 CASSPGLARETQYF TGTGCCAGCAGCCCTGGACTGGCCAGAGAGACCCAGTACTTC
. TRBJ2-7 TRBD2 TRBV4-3 CASSQDRLAGGEQYF TGCGCCAGCAGCCAAGATCGTCTAGCGGGGGGTGAGCAGTACTTC
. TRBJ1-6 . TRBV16 CASSQDTYSPLHF TGTGCCAGCAGCCAGGACACCTATTCACCCCTCCACTTT
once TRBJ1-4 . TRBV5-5 CASSLIQGEKLFF TGTGCCAGCAGCTTGATACAGGGAGAAAAACTGTTTTTT
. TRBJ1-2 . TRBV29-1 CSVVTAGKNYGYTF TGCAGCGTTGTAACCGCAGGCAAGAACTATGGCTACACCTTC
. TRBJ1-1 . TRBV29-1 CSVEEYREGAFF TGCAGCGTTGAAGAGTACAGGGAGGGAGCTTTCTTT
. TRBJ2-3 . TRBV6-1 CASTLWGRDTQYF TGTGCCAGCACGTTGTGGGGCCGGGATACGCAGTATTTT
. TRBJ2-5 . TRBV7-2 CASSLGLNQETQYF TGTGCCAGCAGCTTGGGCTTAAACCAAGAGACCCAGTACTTC
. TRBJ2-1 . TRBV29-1 CSVKEGPALFF TGCAGCGTCAAAGAGGGCCCGGCGCTGTTCTTC
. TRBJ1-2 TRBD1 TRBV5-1 CASSPGQGAGYGYTF TGCGCCAGCAGCCCGGGACAGGGGGCGGGCTATGGCTACACCTTC
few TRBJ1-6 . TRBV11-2 CASSLSTGLNSPLHF TGTGCCAGCAGCTTAAGTACAGGGTTGAATTCACCCCTCCACTTT